This TCR beta chain emerged from a study of control samples from healthy donors and cancer patients. Profiling relied on immunoSEQ multiplex PCR, and the TCRdb table lists in-frame clones only, not all of them. The sample spans about 210,000 clones; the ten largest clones claim about 2.2%. Sample: blood. The clonotype comes from a woman in her thirties in good health.

The CDR3 sequence is CASSFSRLHSGNTIYF. Written as DNA, the CDR3 is TGTGCCAGCAGTTTTTCGCGATTACACTCTGGAAACACCATATATTTT. This chain links TRBV28 with TRBJ1-3; no firm D call. This CDR3 is 16 amino acids long. V lost 3 bases and J 0 bases, leaving 12 bases between the germline ends. Germline CDR1 is MDHEN and CDR2 is SYDVKM.